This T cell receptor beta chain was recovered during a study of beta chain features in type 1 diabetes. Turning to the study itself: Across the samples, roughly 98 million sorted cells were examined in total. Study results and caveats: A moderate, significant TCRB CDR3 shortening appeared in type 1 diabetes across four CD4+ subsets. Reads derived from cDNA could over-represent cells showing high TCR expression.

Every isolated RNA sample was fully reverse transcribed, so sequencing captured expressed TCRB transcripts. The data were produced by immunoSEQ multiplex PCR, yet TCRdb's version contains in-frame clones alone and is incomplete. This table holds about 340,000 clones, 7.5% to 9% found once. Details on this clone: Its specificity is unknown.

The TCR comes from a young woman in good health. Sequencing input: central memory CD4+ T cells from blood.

The CDR3 protein is CSVELAGDNTDTQYF. The CDR3 DNA sequence: TGCAGCGTGGAACTAGCGGGAGATAACACAGATACGCAGTATTTT. The chain employs TRBV29-1 and TRBJ2-3; 11 positions agree with TRBD2. The ends lost 6 bases at V and 2 bases at J; junction bases unmatched: 7. Germline-derived CDR1 and CDR2 are SQVTM and ANQGSEA. The CDR3 contains 15 residues.